This T cell receptor (beta chain) was captured in a study of T cell repertoires in cytomegalovirus infection (dated by TCRdb to between 2017 and 2020). Regarding the complete study: Alongside well-studied HLA-B-restricted epitopes, the peptide stimulations were aimed at recently identified HLA-C-restricted CMV epitopes, whose presentation resists viral immunomodulation. The HLA type of each donor mattered for the analysis, because public TCR beta signatures pointed to carriage of CMV infection along with the matching HLA type.

This clonotype was seen more than once but under ten times. Its antigen is currently not known. The record has no base qualities; no much larger clone is one base away. The treatment or condition label here, explained by the study, means: in vitro stimulation with specific CMV peptide epitopes to enrich CMV-specific T cells. There are 12 amino acids in the CDR3, from cysteine to phenylalanine inclusive. Just the 36-base CDR3 DNA is kept, in frame starting at base 1. Based on the germline V gene, the CDR1 and CDR2 sequences are SGHVS and FNYEAQ. At the junction V is shortened by 8 bases and J by 7 bases, with 11 bases in between. Sequenced on an Illumina HiSeq 1500. Starting from the raw public reads, TCRdb applied fastp trimming at Q25, assembled clones with MiXCR and retained in-frame beta chains. When rows share a CDR3 protein, they turn into one entry using the most common DNA and genes. The sample table records about 830,000 distinct CDR3 sequences; about 33% of these occur just once. Together, the top ten hold roughly 12% of the sample.

Overall results and qualifications from the work: Cumulative frequency of public TCR beta family members discriminated carriers of CMV infection plus the relevant HLA type in this cohort and an independent approximately 350-donor cohort. The ex vivo response was dominated by HLA-C-restricted CMV-specific TCR beta clonotypes, which also provided the single most frequent clonotype in two of eight donors.

The TCR comes from a human donor in good health (CMV status not recorded). Some clones in this sample may be carry-over from other donors' samples. The rearranged chain carries TRBV7-6 and TRBJ2-2; the D gene remains uncertain. The sequenced sample was cultured CD8+ T cells from PBMCs, obtained from culture after CMV antigen stimulation. The bases read TGTGCCAGCGGGGAACCGTTCGGGGAGCTGTTTTTT. The resulting protein is CASGEPFGELFF.